This T cell receptor beta chain was observed in a study of T cells in Graves' hyperthyroidism and ophthalmopathy. V trimming: 0 bases; J trimming: 5 bases; junction bases outside the gene matches: 6. The V gene's germline CDR1 is SGHRS and CDR2 YFSETQ. The CDR3 has 16 amino acids. Using RNA transcripts as the source, TCR beta CDR3 regions were amplified. HTBI primers drove first-round RT-PCR of the TCR CDR3. One entry per CDR3 protein results from TCRdb running MiXCR on the multiplex PCR reads. The data hold 700,000 to 850,000 distinct CDR3 sequences, with around a third observed a single time. The chain has TRBV5-1 and TRBJ2-2, with 8 nucleotides matching TRBD2. The receptor was derived from a woman aged 40 to 49 with Graves' hyperthyroidism. Sequencing was done on a sample of blood. The CDR3 nucleotides are TGCGCCAGCAGCTTGGCAGCGGGGGCGGTAACCGGGGAGCTGTTTTTT. It specifies CASSLAAGAVTGELFF.